These T cell receptor beta chains were read from a single sample in a study of monozygotic twins with inflammatory bowel disease. TCRdb reanalyzed the 5' RACE reads, giving one entry per CDR3 protein sequence and no DNA. The sample table includes around 140,000 distinct CDR3 sequences. Sequencing was performed on blood. These receptors were obtained from a human donor with ulcerative colitis or Crohn's disease, or a healthy co-twin of an affected twin (not recorded which). Each CDR3 is given with its conserved first and last residue.

J gene	V gene	CDR3 protein
TRBJ2-6	TRBV28	CASSENSGTGYSGANVLTF
TRBJ1-2	TRBV7-3	CASSFGDTPGRYTF
TRBJ2-5	TRBV20-1	CSASTSGRGETQYF
TRBJ1-6	TRBV5-1	CASSRTGDSPLHF
TRBJ2-3	TRBV5-1	CASSPSPAINTDTQYF
TRBJ1-5	TRBV20-1	CSAWTGDIYSNQPQHF
TRBJ2-1	TRBV7-2	CASSLLGPYNEQFF
TRBJ1-1	TRBV5-6	CASSLVAGGWRTEAFF
TRBJ2-7	TRBV11-2	CASSSPGTVIYEQYF
TRBJ1-5	TRBV29-1	CSVRTGVNQPQHF
TRBJ2-2	TRBV2	CASSEVGFGELFF
TRBJ1-4	TRBV18	CASSTTGGTTNEKLFF
TRBJ2-6	TRBV5-1	CASSLGATGYGANVLTF
TRBJ2-2	TRBV6-5	CASSYSAGVAGELFF
TRBJ2-5	TRBV5-1	CASSLVLAGEETQYF
TRBJ2-3	TRBV20-1	CSATGGLGLPDTQYF
TRBJ2-7	TRBV25-1	CASSEYGRGLYEQYF
TRBJ2-1	TRBV10-3	CAISNLDRGSYNEQFF
TRBJ2-7	TRBV29-1	CSVVGSGRHSYEQYF
TRBJ1-4	TRBV2	CASSGQAATNEKLFF
TRBJ2-7	TRBV7-9	CASSQMGQGVDEQYF
TRBJ2-2	TRBV20-1	CSAVLGPGELFF
TRBJ2-7	TRBV11-2	CASRSTPRVGEQYF
TRBJ2-1	TRBV11-2	CASSLQLAGGAEQFF
TRBJ1-2	TRBV19	CASRTDYGYTF